The sample holds many counts of the clone carrying this TCR beta chain. Its cognate antigen is unknown. The data stem from a study of neurological immune-mediated disorders. Study-level results: The study found no CDR3 amino acid sequences shared by expanded clones across subjects, suggesting private repertoires in all groups. It was HTLV-1-associated myelopathy that showed the most TCR clonal expansion, while multiple sclerosis showed the least, falling below healthy controls. Neither clinical nor MRI features showed any association with the multiple sclerosis repertoire cluster, and the authors stated that larger cohorts are needed.

Over 170 million TCR-beta sequences from 15-18 subjects came out of each sequencing run. TCRdb itself ran the 5' RACE reads through MiXCR, one entry per CDR3 protein. The profile shows 85,000 to 90,000 distinct CDR3 sequences, 3.5% of them singletons. The sample comprised PBMCs. This TCR was recovered from a woman between 50 and 59 years old with multiple sclerosis.

The CDR3 DNA reads TGTGCCAGCAGTTTTGCAGGGTGGTGGGAGCTGTTTTTT. It yields the protein CASSFAGWWELFF. The chain couples TRBV12-3 or TRBV12-4 to TRBJ2-2; a weak D match, TRBD1 (5 bases). Trimming left V 3 bases short and J 9 bases short, with 11 bases between. The CDR3 consists of 13 residues.